These 2 T cell receptor beta chains share one sample of origin, sequenced in a study of cytomegalovirus exposure and HLA in healthy donors. The primer mix had 60 Vbeta and 13 Jbeta primers. Only in-frame clones appear in the TCRdb table, and some are missing; sequencing was by immunoSEQ multiplex PCR. The sample includes fewer than 200,000 clones, nearly 80% seen only once; the top ten take about 9.9%. The sequencing input was PBMCs. These receptors were collected from a man younger than 35 in good health and CMV-seropositive.

The chain joins TRBV9 to TRBJ2-7; 9 nucleotides agree with TRBD2. The CDR3 sequence is 16 residues long. The germline V gene encodes CDR1 SGDLS and CDR2 YYNGEE. V lost 7 bases to trimming and J lost 0 bases; unmatched junction nucleotides: 11. For the CDR3, the DNA is TGTGCCAGCTCTGTTAGCGGGGGACGGTACTCCTACGAGCAGTACTTC. It encodes CASSVSGGRYSYEQYF.

The genes are TRBV11-2 and TRBJ1-2; 7 bases fit TRBD1. Germline CDR1 SGHAT, CDR2 FQNNGV. V lost 5 bases, J lost 4 bases, and 10 bases stayed unmatched. The CDR3 covers 15 residues. As DNA, the CDR3 is TGTGCCAGCAGCCCCGGCAGGGGGAATGGCTATGGCTACACCTTC. It specifies CASSPGRGNGYGYTF.